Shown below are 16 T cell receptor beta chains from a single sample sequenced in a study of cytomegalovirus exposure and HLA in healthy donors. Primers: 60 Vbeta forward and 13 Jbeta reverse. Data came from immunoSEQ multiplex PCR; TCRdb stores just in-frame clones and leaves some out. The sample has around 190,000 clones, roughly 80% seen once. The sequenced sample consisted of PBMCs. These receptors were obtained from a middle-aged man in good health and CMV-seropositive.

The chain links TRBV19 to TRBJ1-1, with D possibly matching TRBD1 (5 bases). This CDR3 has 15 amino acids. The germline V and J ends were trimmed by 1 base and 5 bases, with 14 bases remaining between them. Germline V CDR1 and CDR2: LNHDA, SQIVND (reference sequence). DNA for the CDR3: TGTGCCAGTAGTATAGTGCTGGGGGAGGGGACTGAAGCTTTCTTT. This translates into CASSIVLGEGTEAFF.

The CDR3 bases are TGTGCCAGCAGTTACTCACATACAGGGTATGGCTACACCTTC. It encodes CASSYSHTGYGYTF. The chain uses TRBV6-6 and TRBJ1-2, with D perhaps matching TRBD1 (6 bases). Germline values: CDR1 MNHNY, CDR2 SVGAGI (reference sequence). CDR3 length: 14 residues. Trimming cost V 0 bases and J 5 bases, with 10 bases left between them.

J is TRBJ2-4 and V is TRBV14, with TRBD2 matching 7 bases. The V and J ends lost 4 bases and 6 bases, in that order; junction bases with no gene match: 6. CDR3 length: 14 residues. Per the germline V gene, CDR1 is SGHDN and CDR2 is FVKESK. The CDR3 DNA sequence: TGTGCCAGCAGCCGGGGGGGGTTTGGAAACATTCAGTACTTC. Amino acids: CASSRGGFGNIQYF.

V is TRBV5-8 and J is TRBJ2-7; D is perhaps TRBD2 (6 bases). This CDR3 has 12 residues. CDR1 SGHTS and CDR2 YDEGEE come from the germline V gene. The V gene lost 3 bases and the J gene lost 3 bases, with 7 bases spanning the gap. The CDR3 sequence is CASSWDFYEQYF. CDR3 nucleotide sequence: TGTGCCAGCAGCTGGGACTTCTACGAGCAGTACTTC.

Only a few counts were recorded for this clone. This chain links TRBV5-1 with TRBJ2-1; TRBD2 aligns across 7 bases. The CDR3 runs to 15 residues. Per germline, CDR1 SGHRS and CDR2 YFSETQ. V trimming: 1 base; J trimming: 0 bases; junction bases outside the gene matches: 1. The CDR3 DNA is TGCGCCAGCAGCTTGTTAGCGGGCTCCTACAATGAGCAGTTCTTC. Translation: CASSLLAGSYNEQFF.

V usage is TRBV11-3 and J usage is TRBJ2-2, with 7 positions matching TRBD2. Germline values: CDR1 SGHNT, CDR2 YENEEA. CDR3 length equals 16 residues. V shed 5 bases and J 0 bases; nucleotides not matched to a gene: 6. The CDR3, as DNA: TGTGCCAGCAGCCCCGGGGGGAGGGCGAACACCGGGGAGCTGTTTTTT. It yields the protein CASSPGGRANTGELFF.

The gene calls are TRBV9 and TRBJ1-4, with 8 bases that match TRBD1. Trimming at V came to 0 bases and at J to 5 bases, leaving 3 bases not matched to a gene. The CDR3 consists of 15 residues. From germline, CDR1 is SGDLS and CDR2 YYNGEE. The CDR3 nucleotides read TGTGCCAGCAGCGTAGAGCAGGGGGCAAATGAAAAACTGTTTTTT. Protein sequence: CASSVEQGANEKLFF.

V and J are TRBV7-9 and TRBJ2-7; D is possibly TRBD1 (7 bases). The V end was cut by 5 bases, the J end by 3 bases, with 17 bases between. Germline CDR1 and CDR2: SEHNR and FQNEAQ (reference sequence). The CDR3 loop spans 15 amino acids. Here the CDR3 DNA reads TGTGCCAGCAGCCCCCGGAGGGGGCGAGACTACGAGCAGTACTTC. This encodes CASSPRRGRDYEQYF. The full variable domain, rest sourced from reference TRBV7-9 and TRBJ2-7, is DTGVSQNPRHKITKRGQNVTFRCDPISEHNRLYWYRQTLGQGPEFLTYFQNEAQLEKSRLLSDRFSAERPKGSFSTLEIQRTEQGDSAMYLCASSPRRGRDYEQYFGPGTRLTVT.

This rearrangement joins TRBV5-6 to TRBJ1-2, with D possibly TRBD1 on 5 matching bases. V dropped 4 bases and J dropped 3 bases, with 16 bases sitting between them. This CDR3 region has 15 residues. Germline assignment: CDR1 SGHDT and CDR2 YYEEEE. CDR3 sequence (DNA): TGTGCCAGCAGCCGACGCGGGGGGGGGTACTATGGCTACACCTTC. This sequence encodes CASSRRGGGYYGYTF.

Written as DNA, the CDR3 is TGTGCCAGCAGCGCACAGGGGGGGAAAAACACCATATATTTT. Protein sequence: CASSAQGGKNTIYF. This chain links TRBV9 with TRBJ1-3; 8 nucleotides line up with TRBD1. V shed 3 bases, J shed 6 bases, and the junction held 5 bases outside the gene matches. The CDR3 has 14 amino acids. From germline, CDR1 is SGDLS and CDR2 YYNGEE.

This CDR3 is CAWSVQAGGEQFF. The CDR3 DNA reads as TGTGCCTGGAGTGTACAGGCGGGGGGTGAGCAGTTCTTC. This chain connects TRBV30 to TRBJ2-1, with 8 nucleotides matching TRBD2. The CDR3 runs to 13 residues. Trimming took 0 bases from V and 9 from J; bases not matched to a gene: 4. The germline V gene encodes CDR1 GTSNPN and CDR2 SVGIG (reference sequence). Variable domain in full (rest from reference TRBV30 and TRBJ2-1): SQTIHQWPATLVQPVGSPLSLECTVEGTSNPNLYWYRQAAGRGLQLLFYSVGIGQISSEVPQNLSASRPQDRQFILSSKKLLLSDSGFYLCAWSVQAGGEQFFGPGTRLTVL.

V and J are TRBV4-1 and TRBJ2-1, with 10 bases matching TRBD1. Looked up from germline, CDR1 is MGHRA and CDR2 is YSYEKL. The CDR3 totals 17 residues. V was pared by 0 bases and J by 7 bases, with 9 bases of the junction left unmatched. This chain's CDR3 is CASSQDGAGQGTNEQFF. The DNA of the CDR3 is TGCGCCAGCAGCCAAGATGGGGCGGGACAGGGGACAAATGAGCAGTTCTTC.

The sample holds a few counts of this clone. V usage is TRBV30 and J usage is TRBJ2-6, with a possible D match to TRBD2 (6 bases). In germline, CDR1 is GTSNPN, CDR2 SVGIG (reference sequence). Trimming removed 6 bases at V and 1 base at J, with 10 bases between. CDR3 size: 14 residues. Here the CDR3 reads CACHGGSGANVLTF. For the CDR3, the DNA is TGTGCCTGCCACGGGGGATCTGGGGCCAACGTCCTGACTTTC.

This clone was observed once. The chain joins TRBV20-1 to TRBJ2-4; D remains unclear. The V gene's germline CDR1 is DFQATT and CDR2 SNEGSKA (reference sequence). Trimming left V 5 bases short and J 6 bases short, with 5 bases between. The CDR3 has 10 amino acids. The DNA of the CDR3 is TGCAGTGCTCAATTAAACATTCAGTACTTC. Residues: CSAQLNIQYF.

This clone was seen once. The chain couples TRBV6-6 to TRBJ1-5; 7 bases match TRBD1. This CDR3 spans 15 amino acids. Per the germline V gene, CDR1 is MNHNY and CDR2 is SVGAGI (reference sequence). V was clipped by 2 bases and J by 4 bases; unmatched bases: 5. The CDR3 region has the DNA TGTGCCAGCAGTTACAGGGGGCGGAAGAATCAGCCCCAGCATTTT. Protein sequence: CASSYRGRKNQPQHF.

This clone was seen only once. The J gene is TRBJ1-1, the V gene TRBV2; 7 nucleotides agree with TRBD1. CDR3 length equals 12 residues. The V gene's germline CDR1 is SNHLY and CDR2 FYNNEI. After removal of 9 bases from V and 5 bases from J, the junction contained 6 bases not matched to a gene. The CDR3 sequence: CARGAGGTEAFF. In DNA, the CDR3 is TGTGCCAGAGGGGCAGGGGGTACTGAAGCTTTCTTT.